Below, 15 T cell receptor beta chains from the same sample are listed, as sequenced in a study of cytomegalovirus exposure and HLA in healthy donors. PCR amplification relied on 60 Vbeta primers (plus 13 Jbeta primers). The repertoire was sequenced with immunoSEQ multiplex PCR; TCRdb's copy has only in-frame clones and lacks some. Its table records 100,000 to 150,000 clones. The specimen sequenced was PBMCs. The receptors shown here come from a man aged 35-49 years in good health and CMV-seronegative.

The rearrangement links TRBV2 to TRBJ1-3; 8 nucleotides match TRBD1. V lost 6 bases to trimming and J lost 3 bases; unmatched junction nucleotides: 4. The CDR3 is 14 amino acids. Germline lookup yields CDR1 SNHLY and CDR2 FYNNEI. The CDR3 region has the DNA TGTGCCAGCAGCGAGGACAGGGTTGGAAACACCATATATTTT. It specifies CASSEDRVGNTIYF. The full variable domain, its missing parts supplied by reference TRBV2 and TRBJ1-3, is EPEVTQTPSHQVTQMGQEVILRCVPISNHLYFYWYRQILGQKVEFLVSFYNNEISEKSEIFDDQFSVERPDGSNFTLKIRSTKLEDSAMYFCASSEDRVGNTIYFGEGSWLTVV.

The rearrangement uses TRBV7-8 and TRBJ2-7, with TRBD1 identical over 9 bases. The CDR3 has 16 amino acids. Germline V lookup: CDR1 SGHVS, CDR2 FQNEAQ. J lost 5 bases, V lost 1 base, and 9 bases had no gene match. The CDR3 bases are TGTGCCAGCAGCTTAGAGTTCGGGACAGGGTACCACGAGCAGTACTTC. Translated: CASSLEFGTGYHEQYF.

The chain joins TRBV7-3 to TRBJ2-3; D is unclear. The germline V and J ends were trimmed by 1 base and 4 bases, with 12 bases remaining between them. Germline CDR1 reads SGHTA; CDR2 reads FQGTGA. The CDR3 is made up of 15 amino acids. The CDR3 region has the DNA TGTGCCAGCAGCTTAAGGCCGGCGGCTGCAGATACGCAGTATTTT. Translation gives CASSLRPAAADTQYF.

The gene calls are TRBV7-9 and TRBJ2-7, with TRBD1 matching over 7 bases. CDR3 size: 16 residues. Trimming cost V 4 bases and J 6 bases; bases outside gene matches: 15. Germline loops: CDR1 SEHNR, CDR2 FQNEAQ (reference sequence). CDR3 protein: CASSSDLTGSWVEQYF. The CDR3 DNA reads TGTGCCAGCAGCTCCGATCTGACAGGGTCCTGGGTCGAGCAGTACTTC.

The chain joins TRBV7-2 to TRBJ2-5; TRBD2 agrees at 11 bases. Per the germline V gene, CDR1 is SGHTA and CDR2 is FQGNSA. This CDR3 has 17 amino acids. The ends lost 2 bases at V and 5 bases at J; junction bases unmatched: 10. The CDR3 loop reads CASSLQGRTSGFETQYF. The CDR3 bases are TGTGCCAGCAGCTTACAGGGTCGGACTAGCGGGTTTGAGACCCAGTACTTC.

The gene calls are TRBV6-6 and TRBJ2-7; no clear D. This CDR3 is built from 12 residues. V lost 7 bases and J lost 3, with 10 bases in between. From germline, CDR1 is MNHNY and CDR2 SVGAGI (reference sequence). Written as DNA, the CDR3 is TGTGCCAGCACCCCCTCTCTCTACGAGCAGTACTTC. It is translated as CASTPSLYEQYF.

The gene calls are TRBV18 and TRBJ1-1; D is ambiguous. With 1 base removed from V and 5 bases from J, the gap between germline ends came to 11 bases. The CDR3 is 14 amino acids. Germline values: CDR1 KGHSH, CDR2 LQKENI. CDR3 protein: CASSPQRSGTEAFF. The DNA for the CDR3 is TGTGCCAGCTCACCACAGAGGTCCGGGACTGAAGCTTTCTTT.

The chain employs TRBV5-6 and TRBJ2-2; 7 positions match TRBD1. CDR1 and CDR2 from the germline V gene are SGHDT and YYEEEE. CDR3 length: 15 residues. Trimming removed 4 bases from V and 5 bases from J; junction bases left unmatched: 8. The CDR3 nucleotides are TGTGCCAGCAGCAACCGGGACAGACAAACCGGGGAGCTGTTTTTT. Translation: CASSNRDRQTGELFF.

This rearrangement joins TRBV7-8 to TRBJ2-7; D not certain. V was trimmed by 5 bases and J by 0 bases, leaving 8 bases between them. Germline V CDR1 and CDR2: SGHVS, FQNEAQ. The CDR3 loop spans 13 amino acids. CDR3 protein: CASSAPSSYEQYF. The CDR3, as DNA: TGTGCCAGCAGCGCACCGAGCTCCTACGAGCAGTACTTC.

The rearrangement uses TRBV11-1 and TRBJ2-1; D gene ambiguous. The ends were cut back, 4 bases at V and 7 bases at J, with 5 bases in the middle. Germline CDR1 SGHAT, CDR2 FQDESV (reference sequence). This CDR3 is 11 amino acids long. The CDR3 reads CASSSRNEQFF. CDR3 nucleotides: TGTGCCAGCAGCTCCCGTAATGAGCAGTTCTTC.

The gene calls are TRBV7-2 and TRBJ1-3; a possible D gene is TRBD1 (5 bases). The CDR3 covers 15 residues. Germline V gene lookup returns CDR1 SGHTA and CDR2 FQGNSA. The ends were cut back, 4 bases at V and 3 bases at J, with 13 bases in the middle. DNA for the CDR3: TGTGCCAGCAGCTCCGAGGGGACTCTTGGAAACACCATATATTTT. It codes for CASSSEGTLGNTIYF. The full variable domain, rest sourced from reference TRBV7-2 and TRBJ1-3, is GAGVSQSPSNKVTEKGKDVELRCDPISGHTALYWYRQSLGQGLEFLIYFQGNSAPDKSGLPSDRFSAERTGGSVSTLTIQRTQQEDSAVYLCASSSEGTLGNTIYFGEGSWLTVV.

This chain connects TRBV11-3 to TRBJ2-1; TRBD2 aligns across 14 bases. The germline CDR1 and CDR2 sequences are SGHNT and YENEEA. The CDR3 has 16 residues. The junction had 7 bases not matched to a gene; V was cut back by 5 bases and J by 7 bases. The CDR3 DNA follows: TGTGCCAGCAGCCACTGGGGACTAGCGGGAGAAAATGAGCAGTTCTTC. Translation gives CASSHWGLAGENEQFF.

The rearrangement uses TRBV7-8 and TRBJ2-5, with unresolved D. CDR1 is SGHVS, CDR2 FQNEAQ, per germline. The CDR3 totals 13 residues. V lost 5 bases to trimming and J lost 2 bases, with 9 bases between them. The CDR3 protein is CASSPRVQETQYF. The CDR3 DNA sequence: TGTGCCAGCAGCCCCCGCGTACAAGAGACCCAGTACTTC.

This chain links TRBV10-3 with TRBJ1-3; D perhaps matches TRBD1 (6 bases). V was trimmed by 6 bases and J by 1 base, leaving 10 bases between them. CDR3 length: 14 amino acids. In germline, CDR1 is ENHRY, CDR2 SYGVKD. CDR3 nucleotides: TGTGCCATCAGCGACAGGAGGTCTGGAAACACCATATATTTT. This gives the protein CAISDRRSGNTIYF.

This chain joins TRBV11-2 and TRBJ2-7; the match to TRBD2 covers 10 bases. This CDR3 region has 15 residues. After removal of 6 bases from V and 2 bases from J, the junction contained 7 bases not matched to a gene. CDR1 is SGHAT, CDR2 FQNNGV, per germline. CDR3 loop: CASRGAGGRPYEQYF. Written as DNA, the CDR3 is TGTGCCAGCAGGGGAGCGGGAGGGCGGCCCTACGAGCAGTACTTC.